This TCR beta chain was recorded in a study of T-cell memory formation after mild COVID-19. Using its own MiXCR run on the 5' RACE reads, TCRdb lists one record per CDR3 protein. Of approximately 570,000 distinct CDR3 sequences listed, about 20% are singletons. CDR3 length: 16 residues. Losses at the gene ends were 5 bases for V and 2 bases for J; bases not matched to a gene: 7. Per the germline V gene, CDR1 is KGHSH and CDR2 is LQKENI. This clonotype was detected only a few times. The sequence derives from an adult woman who had mild COVID-19 (a few samples of this study predate the infection). Cell type and time point are not known. The specimen sequenced was PBMCs or a T cell subset sorted from them (not recorded which). The chain is built from TRBV18 and TRBJ2-2; 8 bases fit TRBD2. Here the CDR3 reads CASSSGLARNTGELFF. CDR3 sequence (DNA): TGTGCCAGCTCAAGTGGACTAGCCCGAAACACCGGGGAGCTGTTTTTT.